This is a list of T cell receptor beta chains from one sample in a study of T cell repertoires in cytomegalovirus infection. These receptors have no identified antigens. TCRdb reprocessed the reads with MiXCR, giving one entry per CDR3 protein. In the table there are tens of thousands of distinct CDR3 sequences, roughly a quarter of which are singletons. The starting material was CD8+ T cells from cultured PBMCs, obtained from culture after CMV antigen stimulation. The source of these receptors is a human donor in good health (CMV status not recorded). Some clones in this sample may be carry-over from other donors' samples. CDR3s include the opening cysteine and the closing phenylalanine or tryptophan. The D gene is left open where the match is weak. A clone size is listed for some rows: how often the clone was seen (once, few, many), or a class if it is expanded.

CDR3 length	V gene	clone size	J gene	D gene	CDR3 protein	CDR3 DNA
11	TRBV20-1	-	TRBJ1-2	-	CSAQSGGGYTF	TGCAGTGCCCAAAGCGGGGGTGGCTACACCTTC
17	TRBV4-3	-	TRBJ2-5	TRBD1	CASSHLAGQGARETQYF	TGCGCCAGCAGCCACTTGGCGGGACAGGGGGCACGGGAGACCCAGTACTTC
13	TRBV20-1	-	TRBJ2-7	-	CSARDVWSYEQYF	TGCAGTGCTAGAGATGTCTGGAGCTACGAGCAGTACTTC
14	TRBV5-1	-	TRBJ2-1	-	CASSVGGAAGEQFF	TGCGCCAGCAGCGTCGGCGGGGCAGCAGGTGAGCAGTTCTTC
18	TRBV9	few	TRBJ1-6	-	CASSLSPGLSSYNSPLHF	TGTGCCAGCAGCCTTTCCCCGGGACTGAGCTCCTATAATTCACCCCTCCACTTT
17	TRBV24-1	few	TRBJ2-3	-	CATSDFVERAGTDTQYF	TGTGCCACCAGTGATTTTGTGGAGCGGGCGGGCACAGATACGCAGTATTTT
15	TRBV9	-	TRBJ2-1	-	CASSVAYKTSNEQFF	TGTGCCAGCAGCGTAGCTTACAAGACTAGCAATGAGCAGTTCTTC
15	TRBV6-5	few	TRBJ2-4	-	CAGGTGETGKNIQYF	TGTGCCGGAGGGACGGGGGAGACCGGCAAAAACATTCAGTACTTC
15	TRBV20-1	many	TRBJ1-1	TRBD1	CSARVKGQVIPEAFF	TGCAGTGCCAGAGTTAAAGGACAGGTCATCCCTGAAGCTTTCTTT
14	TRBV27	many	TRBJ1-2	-	CASSHQQDNYGYTF	TGTGCCAGCAGTCATCAACAGGACAACTATGGCTACACCTTC
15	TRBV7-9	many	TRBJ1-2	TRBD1	CASSLADRLGPGYTF	TGTGCCAGCAGCTTAGCGGACAGGTTGGGCCCTGGCTACACCTTC
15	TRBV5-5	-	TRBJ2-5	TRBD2	CASSPLAEGGETQYF	TGTGCCAGCAGTCCCCTAGCGGAGGGTGGAGAGACCCAGTACTTC
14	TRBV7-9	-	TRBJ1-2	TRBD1	CASSFTQGDYGYTF	TGTGCCAGCAGCTTTACACAGGGGGACTATGGCTACACCTTC
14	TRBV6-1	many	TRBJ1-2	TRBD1	CATPRTGNSYGYTF	TGTGCCACCCCTAGGACAGGGAATAGCTATGGCTACACCTTC
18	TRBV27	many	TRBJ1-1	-	CASRQSVMGLPLSTEAFF	TGTGCCAGCAGGCAATCTGTAATGGGACTGCCGTTGAGCACTGAAGCTTTCTTT
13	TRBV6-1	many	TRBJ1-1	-	CASSGGENTEAFF	TGTGCCAGCAGTGGAGGGGAGAACACTGAAGCTTTCTTT
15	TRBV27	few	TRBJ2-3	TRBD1	CASTSGTGGVDTQYF	TGTGCCAGCACCTCGGGGACAGGGGGCGTAGATACGCAGTATTTT
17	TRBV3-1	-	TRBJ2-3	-	CASSQDAVGVGTDTQYF	TGTGCCAGCAGCCAAGATGCTGTGGGAGTAGGTACAGATACGCAGTATTTT
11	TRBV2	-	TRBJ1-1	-	CASQGYTEAFF	TGTGCCAGTCAGGGGTACACTGAAGCTTTCTTT
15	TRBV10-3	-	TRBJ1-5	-	CATGEADYSDQPQHF	TGTGCCACGGGGGAGGCCGATTATAGCGATCAGCCCCAGCATTTT
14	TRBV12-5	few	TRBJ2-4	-	CASGPSGQRNIQYF	TGTGCTAGTGGTCCATCCGGACAGCGAAACATTCAGTACTTC
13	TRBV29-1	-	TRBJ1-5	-	CSVAPGSNQPQHF	TGCAGCGTTGCCCCAGGTAGCAATCAGCCCCAGCATTTT